The next 7 T cell receptor beta chains were all read from a single sample in a study of T cell responses to AZD1222 COVID-19 vaccine. Sequenced by immunoSEQ multiplex PCR; TCRdb stores in-frame clones only, minus some. The top ten hold less than 5.5% of the sample, which has some 150,000 clones, around nine tenths seen once. The sequences come from peripheral blood, collected on day 0 of AZD1222 vaccination. Source of these receptors: an adult in good health.

The chain is built from TRBV18 and TRBJ1-5, with a possible D match to TRBD1 (6 bases). The germline V gene encodes CDR1 KGHSH and CDR2 LQKENI. The V end was cut by 2 bases, the J end by 7 bases, with 15 bases between. This CDR3 spans 15 amino acids. The CDR3 sequence: CASSPDTGGAQPQHF. The CDR3 nucleotides are TGTGCCAGCTCACCAGATACCGGGGGCGCCCAGCCCCAGCATTTT.

This clone has a single count. The rearrangement uses TRBV3-1 (or the pseudogene TRBV3-2) and TRBJ1-1, with a tentative D call TRBD1 (6 bases). The CDR3 is 15 residues long. The germline gives CDR1 LGHDT, CDR2 YNNKEL (reference sequence). Deletions cut 0 bases from V and 1 base from J, with 9 bases between. The CDR3 nucleotides read TGTGCCAGCAGCCAAGAGAGCAGGGGGAACACTGAAGCTTTCTTT. Its translation: CASSQESRGNTEAFF.

This chain connects TRBV7-9 to TRBJ1-6, with 11 bases that match TRBD1. CDR1 and CDR2 (germline): SEHNR, FQNEAQ (reference sequence). This CDR3 contains 15 residues. The ends lost 4 bases at V and 7 bases at J; junction bases unmatched: 3. CDR3 amino acids: CASSSGQGANSPLHF. The CDR3 DNA reads as TGTGCCAGCAGCTCCGGACAGGGGGCAAATTCACCCCTCCACTTT.

The chain combines TRBV28 with TRBJ1-6, with D hard to call. With 5 bases removed from V and 10 bases from J, the gap between germline ends came to 18 bases. Germline lookup yields CDR1 MDHEN and CDR2 SYDVKM. CDR3 length: 15 amino acids. This chain's CDR3 is CASSTPDRLSSPLHF. CDR3 DNA sequence: TGTGCCAGCAGTACCCCCGATCGACTGTCCTCACCCCTCCACTTT.

The rearrangement links TRBV5-1 to TRBJ1-2; 11 positions match TRBD1. Per the germline V gene, CDR1 is SGHRS and CDR2 is YFSETQ. The CDR3 extends over 15 amino acids. J lost 4 bases, V lost 2 bases, and 4 bases had no gene match. CDR3 bases: TGCGCCAGCAGCTTTGGGACAGGGGGTTTCTATGGCTACACCTTC. This gives the protein CASSFGTGGFYGYTF. Combining the CDR3 with reference TRBV5-1 and TRBJ1-2 gives the whole variable domain KAGVTQTPRYLIKTRGQQVTLSCSPISGHRSVSWYQQTPGQGLQFLFEYFSETQRNKGNFPGRFSGRQFSNSRSEMNVSTLELGDSALYLCASSFGTGGFYGYTFGSGTRLTVV.

CDR3 sequence reads: CASTQGQGGVGELFF. The CDR3 DNA follows: TGTGCCAGCACTCAGGGACAGGGAGGAGTAGGGGAGCTGTTTTTT. V usage is TRBV7-6 and J usage is TRBJ2-2; 9 bases agree with TRBD1. Looked up from germline, CDR1 is SGHVS and CDR2 is FNYEAQ. Losses at the gene ends were 7 bases for V and 8 bases for J; bases not matched to a gene: 11. CDR3 length: 15 amino acids.

The CDR3 region is CASSSTYGFSNQPQHF. CDR3 bases: TGTGCCAGCAGCTCCACTTACGGGTTCAGCAATCAGCCCCAGCATTTT. The chain is built from TRBV7-2 and TRBJ1-5; D gene unclear. V lost 4 bases to trimming and J lost 1 base, with 14 bases between them. The CDR3 covers 16 residues. Germline V CDR1 and CDR2: SGHTA, FQGNSA. Using reference TRBV7-2 and TRBJ1-5 for the parts outside the CDR3, the full variable domain is GAGVSQSPSNKVTEKGKDVELRCDPISGHTALYWYRQSLGQGLEFLIYFQGNSAPDKSGLPSDRFSAERTGGSVSTLTIQRTQQEDSAVYLCASSSTYGFSNQPQHFGDGTRLSIL.